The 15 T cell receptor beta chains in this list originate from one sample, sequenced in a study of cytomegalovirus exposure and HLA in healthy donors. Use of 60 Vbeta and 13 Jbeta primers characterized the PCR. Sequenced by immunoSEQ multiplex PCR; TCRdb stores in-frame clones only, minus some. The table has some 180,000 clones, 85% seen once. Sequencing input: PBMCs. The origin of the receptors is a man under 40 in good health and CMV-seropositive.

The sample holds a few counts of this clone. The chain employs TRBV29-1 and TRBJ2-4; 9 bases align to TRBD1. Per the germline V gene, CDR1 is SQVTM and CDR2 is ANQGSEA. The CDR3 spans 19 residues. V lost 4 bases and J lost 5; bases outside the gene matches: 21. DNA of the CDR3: TGCAGCGTTGTCGGAGCCGGGACAGGGTATCATAGCCACGAAAACATTCAGTACTTC. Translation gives CSVVGAGTGYHSHENIQYF.

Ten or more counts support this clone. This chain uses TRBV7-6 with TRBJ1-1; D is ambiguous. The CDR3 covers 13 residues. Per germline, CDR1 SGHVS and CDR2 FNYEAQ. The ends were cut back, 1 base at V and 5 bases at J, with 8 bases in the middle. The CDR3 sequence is CASSLEKETEAFF. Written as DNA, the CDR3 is TGTGCCAGCAGCTTAGAGAAGGAGACTGAAGCTTTCTTT.

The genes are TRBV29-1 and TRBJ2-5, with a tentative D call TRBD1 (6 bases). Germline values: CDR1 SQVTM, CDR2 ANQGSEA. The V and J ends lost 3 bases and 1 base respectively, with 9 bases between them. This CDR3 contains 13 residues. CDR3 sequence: CSVEGTTQETQYF. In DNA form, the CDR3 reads TGCAGCGTTGAGGGGACAACCCAAGAGACCCAGTACTTC.

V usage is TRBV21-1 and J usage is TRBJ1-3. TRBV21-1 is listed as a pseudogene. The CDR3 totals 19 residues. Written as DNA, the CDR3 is TGTGCCAGCAGCTCTATAAGCCGCGGGCCCCTCAGCTCCGGAAACACCATATATTTT. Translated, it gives CASSSISRGPLSSGNTIYF.

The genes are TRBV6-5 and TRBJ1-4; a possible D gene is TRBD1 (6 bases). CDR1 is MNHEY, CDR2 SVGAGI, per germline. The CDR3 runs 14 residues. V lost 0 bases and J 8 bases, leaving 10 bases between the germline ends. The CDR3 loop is CASSYSSGEEKLFF. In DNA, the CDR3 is TGTGCCAGCAGTTACTCCTCAGGGGAAGAAAAACTGTTTTTT.

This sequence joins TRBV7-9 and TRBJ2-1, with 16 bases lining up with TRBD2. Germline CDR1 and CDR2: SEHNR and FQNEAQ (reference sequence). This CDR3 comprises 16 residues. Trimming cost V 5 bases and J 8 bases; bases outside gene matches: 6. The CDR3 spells CASSAGTSGRGDEQFF. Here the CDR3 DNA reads TGTGCCAGCAGCGCCGGGACTAGCGGGAGGGGTGATGAGCAGTTCTTC.

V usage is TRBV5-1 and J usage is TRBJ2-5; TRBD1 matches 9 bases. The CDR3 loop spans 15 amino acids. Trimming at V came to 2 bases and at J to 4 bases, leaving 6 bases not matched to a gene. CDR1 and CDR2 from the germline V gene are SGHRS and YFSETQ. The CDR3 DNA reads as TGCGCCAGCAGCTTAACAACAGGGGGCTCAGAGACCCAGTACTTC. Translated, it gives CASSLTTGGSETQYF.

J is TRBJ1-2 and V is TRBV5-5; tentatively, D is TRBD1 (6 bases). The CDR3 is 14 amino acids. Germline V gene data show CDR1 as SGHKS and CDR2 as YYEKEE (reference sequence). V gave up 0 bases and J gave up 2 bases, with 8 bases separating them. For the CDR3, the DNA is TGTGCCAGCAGCTTGGGGACAGTCAACTATGGCTACACCTTC. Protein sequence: CASSLGTVNYGYTF. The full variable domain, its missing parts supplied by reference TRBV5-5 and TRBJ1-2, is DAGVTQSPTHLIKTRGQQVTLRCSPISGHKSVSWYQQVLGQGPQFIFQYYEKEERGRGNFPDRFSARQFPNYSSELNVNALLLGDSALYLCASSLGTVNYGYTFGSGTRLTVV.

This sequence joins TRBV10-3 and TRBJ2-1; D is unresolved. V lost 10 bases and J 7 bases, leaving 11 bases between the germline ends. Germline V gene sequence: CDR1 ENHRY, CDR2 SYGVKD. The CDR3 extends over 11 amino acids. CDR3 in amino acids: CATVGANEQFF. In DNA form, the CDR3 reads TGTGCCACAGTCGGAGCGAATGAGCAGTTCTTC.

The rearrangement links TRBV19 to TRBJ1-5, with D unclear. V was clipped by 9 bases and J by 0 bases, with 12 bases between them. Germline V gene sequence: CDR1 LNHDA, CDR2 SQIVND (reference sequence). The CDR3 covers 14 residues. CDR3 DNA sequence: TGTGCCAGCGCGGGCCATTATAGCAATCAGCCCCAGCATTTT. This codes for CASAGHYSNQPQHF.

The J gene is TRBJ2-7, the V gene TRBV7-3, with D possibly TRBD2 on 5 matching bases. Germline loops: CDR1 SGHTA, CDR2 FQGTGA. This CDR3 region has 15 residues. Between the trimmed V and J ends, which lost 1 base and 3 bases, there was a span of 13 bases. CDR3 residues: CASSLIPGEFYEQYF. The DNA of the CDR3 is TGTGCCAGCAGCTTAATACCCGGGGAGTTCTACGAGCAGTACTTC.

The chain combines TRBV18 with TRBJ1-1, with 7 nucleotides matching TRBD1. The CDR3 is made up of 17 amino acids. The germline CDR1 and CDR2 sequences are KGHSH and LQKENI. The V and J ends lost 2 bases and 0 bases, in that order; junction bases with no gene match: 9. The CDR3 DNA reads TGTGCCAGCTCACCATATGGCAGGGGGATCTTGAACACTGAAGCTTTCTTT. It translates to CASSPYGRGILNTEAFF. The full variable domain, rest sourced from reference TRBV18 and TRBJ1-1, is NAGVMQNPRHLVRRRGQEARLRCSPMKGHSHVYWYRQLPEEGLKFMVYLQKENIIDESGMPKERFSAEFPKEGPSILRIQQVVRGDSAAYFCASSPYGRGILNTEAFFGQGTRLTVV.

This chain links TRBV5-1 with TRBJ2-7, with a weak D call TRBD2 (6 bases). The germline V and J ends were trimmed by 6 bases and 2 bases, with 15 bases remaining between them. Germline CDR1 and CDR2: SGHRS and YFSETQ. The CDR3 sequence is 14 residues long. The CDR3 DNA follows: TGCGCCAGCACGCGGGATGGGGATGCCTACGAGCAGTACTTC. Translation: CASTRDGDAYEQYF.

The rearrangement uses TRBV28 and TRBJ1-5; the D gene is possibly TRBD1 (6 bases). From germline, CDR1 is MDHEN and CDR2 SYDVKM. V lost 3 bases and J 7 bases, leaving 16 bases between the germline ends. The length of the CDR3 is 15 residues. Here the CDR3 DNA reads TGTGCCAGCAGTTTGGTTGTTGGGGGCTCGCAGCCCCAGCATTTT. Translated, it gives CASSLVVGGSQPQHF.

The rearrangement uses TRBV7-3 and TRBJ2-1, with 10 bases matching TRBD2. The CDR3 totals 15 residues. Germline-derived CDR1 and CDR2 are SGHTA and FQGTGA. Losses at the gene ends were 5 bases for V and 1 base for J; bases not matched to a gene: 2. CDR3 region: CASSVLAGSYNEQFF. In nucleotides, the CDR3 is TGTGCCAGCAGCGTACTAGCGGGATCCTACAATGAGCAGTTCTTC. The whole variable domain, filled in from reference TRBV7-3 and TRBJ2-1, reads GAGVSQTPSNKVTEKGKYVELRCDPISGHTALYWYRQSLGQGPEFLIYFQGTGAADDSGLPNDRFFAVRPEGSVSTLKIQRTERGDSAVYLCASSVLAGSYNEQFFGPGTRLTVL.